The rows below give T cell receptor beta chains drawn from one sample of a study of T cell repertoires in cytomegalovirus infection. Their antigen targets remain unknown. TCRdb independently ran MiXCR on the reads; one entry per CDR3 protein. Among 750,000 to 900,000 distinct CDR3 sequences listed, around 29% were seen once. The material was cultured CD8+ T cells from PBMCs, obtained from culture after CMV antigen stimulation. The source of these receptors is a human donor in good health (CMV status not recorded). Some clones in this sample may be carry-over from other donors' samples. Both conserved end residues are trimmed from each CDR3. Fields, in order: V gene, D gene, clone size, J gene, CDR3 protein. The D gene is left open where the match is weak. Where a row states a size, it is once, few, many or the class of an expanded clone; other rows omit it.

TRBV6-2/TRBV6-3	.	.	TRBJ1-4	ASSYARTNEKLF
TRBV12-3/TRBV12-4	TRBD2	few	TRBJ2-1	ASSLAAFASGVYEQF
TRBV7-8	TRBD2	many	TRBJ2-2	ATPKKTSAGGPVGELF
TRBV5-4	.	.	TRBJ2-3	VSSFGGSDTQY
TRBV7-9	TRBD2	many	TRBJ2-1	ASSTTSGGTPGFDEQF
TRBV6-5	TRBD1	.	TRBJ2-1	ASSYGDRGPETYNEQF
TRBV4-2	.	few	TRBJ2-1	ASRQRSYNEQF
TRBV11-1	TRBD1	many	TRBJ1-5	ASSSGGSQPQH
TRBV6-5	.	many	TRBJ1-6	ASSYSIIGGLNNSPLH
TRBV6-5	.	.	.	ASSYERLRLAGSTDTQH
TRBV4-2	TRBD2	.	TRBJ2-7	ASSQIGLAGGSYEQY
TRBV6-6	.	.	TRBJ2-3	ASSYSKGTSTDTQY
TRBV7-9	.	few	TRBJ1-6	ASSLGSPGENSPLH
TRBV7-9	.	few	TRBJ2-1	ASSFPGTKVLGEQF
TRBV27	.	.	TRBJ1-1	ASSPYGLNSDTEAF
TRBV29-1	.	.	TRBJ2-7	SVEELGAEQY
TRBV19	.	.	TRBJ1-1	ASSSQGTRDRTAF
TRBV12-3/TRBV12-4	.	.	TRBJ1-4	ASSLGTSTNEKLL
TRBV5-1	TRBD1	.	TRBJ2-1	ASSYRTGPYNEQF
TRBV7-6	TRBD1	few	TRBJ2-3	ASSLDLQGATDTQY
TRBV2	.	.	TRBJ2-1	ASNRGHPLYNEQF
TRBV20-1	.	few	TRBJ1-1	SASGTHRMNTEAF
TRBV6-6	TRBD2	.	TRBJ2-3	ASSYSPGGWDTQY
TRBV15	TRBD2	.	TRBJ2-2	ATSRYGLSGGNTGELF
TRBV2	TRBD1	.	TRBJ1-5	ASSEAPGQGMNQPQH
TRBV10-3	TRBD1	.	TRBJ2-7	AIRTGGEPGEQY
TRBV11-3	.	few	TRBJ2-1	ASSLAGYLVNEQF
TRBV7-9	.	.	TRBJ1-3	ASSYGSSGNTIY
TRBV7-9	.	.	TRBJ2-1	ASSLVPAVGYNEQF
TRBV6-1	.	few	TRBJ1-1	ASGGLNTEAF
TRBV7-9	.	.	TRBJ1-6	ASSSVGNSPLH
TRBV6-1	.	few	TRBJ2-5	ASSERQLLVRGETQY
TRBV27	.	.	TRBJ1-5	ASSLVVGFDQPQH
TRBV6-1	.	.	TRBJ2-1	ASSPRTPQGPNEQF
TRBV7-7	.	few	TRBJ2-3	ASSPGAGGLDTQY
TRBV15	.	.	TRBJ1-6	ATSYRTVDSPLH